This entry concerns a single T cell receptor beta chain. The antigen remains unidentified. The record originates from a study of T cells in Graves' hyperthyroidism and ophthalmopathy. In the study overall: Any treatment followed the collection of peripheral blood at initial diagnosis. Broader study findings: Ophthalmopathy, as predicted by the model, came a median about six months after the prediction. In blood, most of the thyroid clonotypes expanded above 0.001 were also present.

Researchers took RNA transcripts and amplified the TCR beta CDR3 regions from them. Using the HTBI primer set, a first-round RT-PCR was run on the TCR CDR3. TCRdb re-analysed the multiplex PCR reads in MiXCR, keeping a single row per CDR3 protein. The table lists about 360,000 distinct CDR3 sequences, 13% of them singletons. Drawn at first hyperthyroidism diagnosis, the blood sample preceded any ophthalmopathy symptoms. The CDR3 has 16 residues. From germline, CDR1 is DFQATT and CDR2 SNEGSKA (reference sequence). Trimming removed 0 bases from V and 1 base from J, with 13 bases in between. The sequence was obtained from a young man with Graves' hyperthyroidism that later progressed to Graves' ophthalmopathy. The chain has TRBV20-1 and TRBJ2-1, with a weak D call TRBD2 (6 bases). Sequencing input: blood. Here the CDR3 reads CSARDLGRGSYNEQFF. The CDR3 nucleotides are TGCAGTGCTAGAGATCTCGGGCGGGGTTCCTACAATGAGCAGTTCTTC.